The TCR beta chain under discussion was sequenced for a study of early T cells in non-severe SARS-CoV-2 infection. TCRdb analysed the 5' RACE reads with MiXCR anew, one entry per CDR3 protein. This table has around 40,000 distinct CDR3 sequences, 5% to 6.5% appearing once. The sample holds many counts of this clonotype. What was sequenced was whole blood. This TCR derives from an adult who was a healthcare worker with PCR-confirmed SARS-CoV-2 infection or an uninfected control (not recorded which).

The CDR3 DNA reads TGTGCCAGCAGCTCTCCAGGGGAGACCCAGTACTTC. Translation gives CASSSPGETQYF. The chain employs TRBV7-3 and TRBJ2-5, with TRBD1 as a possible D gene (5 bases). V lost 4 bases and J lost 5, with 8 bases in between. This CDR3 region has 12 residues. Germline V gene lookup returns CDR1 SGHTA and CDR2 FQGTGA. Full variable domain (outside the CDR3, taken from reference TRBV7-3 and TRBJ2-5): GAGVSQTPSNKVTEKGKYVELRCDPISGHTALYWYRQSLGQGPEFLIYFQGTGAADDSGLPNDRFFAVRPEGSVSTLKIQRTERGDSAVYLCASSSPGETQYFGPGTRLLVL.